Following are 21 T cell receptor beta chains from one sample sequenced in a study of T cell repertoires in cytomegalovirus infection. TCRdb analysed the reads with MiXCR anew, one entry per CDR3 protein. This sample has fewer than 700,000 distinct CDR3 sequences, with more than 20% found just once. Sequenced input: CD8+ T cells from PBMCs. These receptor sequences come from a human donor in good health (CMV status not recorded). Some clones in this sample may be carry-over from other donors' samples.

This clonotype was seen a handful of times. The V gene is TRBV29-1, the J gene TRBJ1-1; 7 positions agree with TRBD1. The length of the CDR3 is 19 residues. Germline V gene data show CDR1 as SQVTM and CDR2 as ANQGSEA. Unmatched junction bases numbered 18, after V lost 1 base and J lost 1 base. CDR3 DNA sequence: TGCAGCGTTGAAGCTCCCCGCTCGGACAGGAGTTATACGAACACTGAAGCTTTCTTT. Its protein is CSVEAPRSDRSYTNTEAFF.

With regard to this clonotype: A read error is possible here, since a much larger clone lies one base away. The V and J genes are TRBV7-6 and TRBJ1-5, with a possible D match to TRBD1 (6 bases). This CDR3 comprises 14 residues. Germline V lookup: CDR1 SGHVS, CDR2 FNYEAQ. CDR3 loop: CASSPRGINQPRHF. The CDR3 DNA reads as TGTGCCAGCAGCCCTAGGGGGATTAATCAGCCCCGGCATTTT. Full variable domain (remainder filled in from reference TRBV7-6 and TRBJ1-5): GAGVSQSPRYKVTKRGQDVALRCDPISGHVSLYWYRQALGQGPEFLTYFNYEAQQDKSGLPNDRFSAERPEGSISTLTIQRTEQRDSAMYRCASSPRGINQPRHFGDGTRLSIL.

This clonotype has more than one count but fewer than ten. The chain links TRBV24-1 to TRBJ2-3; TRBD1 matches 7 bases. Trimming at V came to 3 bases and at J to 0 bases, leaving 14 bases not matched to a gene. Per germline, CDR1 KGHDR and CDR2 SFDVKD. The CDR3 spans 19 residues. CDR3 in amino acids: CATSDAGTELFSSTDTQYF. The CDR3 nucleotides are TGTGCCACCAGTGATGCCGGGACAGAGCTTTTTTCTAGCACAGATACGCAGTATTTT.

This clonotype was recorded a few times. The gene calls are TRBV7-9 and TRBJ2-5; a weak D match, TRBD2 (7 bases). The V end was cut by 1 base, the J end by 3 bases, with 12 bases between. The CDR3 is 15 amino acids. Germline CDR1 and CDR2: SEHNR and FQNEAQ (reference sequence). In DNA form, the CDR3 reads TGTGCCAGCAGCTTAGGGCGGGGGCTCGAAGAGACCCAGTACTTC. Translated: CASSLGRGLEETQYF.

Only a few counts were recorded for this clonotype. This chain's CDR3 is CASFSQVKNIQYF. The CDR3 DNA follows: TGTGCCAGCTTTTCGCAGGTCAAAAACATTCAGTACTTC. This chain connects TRBV5-6 to TRBJ2-4; D gene unclear. Trimming removed 7 bases at V and 3 bases at J, with 11 bases between. Germline V gene lookup returns CDR1 SGHDT and CDR2 YYEEEE. The CDR3 runs 13 residues.

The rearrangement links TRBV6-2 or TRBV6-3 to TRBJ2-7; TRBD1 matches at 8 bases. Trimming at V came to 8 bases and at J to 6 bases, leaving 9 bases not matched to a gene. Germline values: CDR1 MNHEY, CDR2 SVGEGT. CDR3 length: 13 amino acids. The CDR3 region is CASQDRGSVEQYV. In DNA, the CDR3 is TGTGCCAGCCAAGACAGGGGATCGGTCGAGCAGTACGTC.

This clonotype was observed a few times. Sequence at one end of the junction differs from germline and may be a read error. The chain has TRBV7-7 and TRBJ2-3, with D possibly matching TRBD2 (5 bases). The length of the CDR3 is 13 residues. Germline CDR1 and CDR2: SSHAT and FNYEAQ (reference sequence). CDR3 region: CASSFLTGDTQYF. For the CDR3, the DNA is TGTGCTAGCAGCTTTCTAACGGGGGATACGCAGTATTTT. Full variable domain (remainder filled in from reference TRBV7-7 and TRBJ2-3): GAGVSQSPRYKVTKRGQDVTLRCDPISSHATLYWYQQALGQGPEFLTYFNYEAQPDKSGLPSDRFSAERPEGSISTLTIQRTEQRDSAMYRCASSFLTGDTQYFGPGTRLTVL.

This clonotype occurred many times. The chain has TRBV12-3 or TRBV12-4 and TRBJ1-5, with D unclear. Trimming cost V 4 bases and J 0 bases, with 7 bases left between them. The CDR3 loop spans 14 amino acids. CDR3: CASSWDYSNQPQHF. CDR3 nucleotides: TGTGCCAGCAGTTGGGATTATAGCAATCAGCCCCAGCATTTT.

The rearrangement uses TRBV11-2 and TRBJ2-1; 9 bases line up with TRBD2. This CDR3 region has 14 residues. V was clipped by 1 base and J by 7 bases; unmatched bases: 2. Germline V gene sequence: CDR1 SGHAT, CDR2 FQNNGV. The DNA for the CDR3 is TGTGCCAGCAGCTTAGCTAGCGGGGCGAATGAGCAGTTCTTC. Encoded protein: CASSLASGANEQFF.

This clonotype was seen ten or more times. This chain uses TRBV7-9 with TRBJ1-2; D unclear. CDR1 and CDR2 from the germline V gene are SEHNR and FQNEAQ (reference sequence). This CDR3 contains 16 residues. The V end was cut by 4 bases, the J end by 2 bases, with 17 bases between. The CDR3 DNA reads TGTGCCAGCAGCTCGGGCCGGGCGCTGAGGAACTATGGCTACACCTTC. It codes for CASSSGRALRNYGYTF.

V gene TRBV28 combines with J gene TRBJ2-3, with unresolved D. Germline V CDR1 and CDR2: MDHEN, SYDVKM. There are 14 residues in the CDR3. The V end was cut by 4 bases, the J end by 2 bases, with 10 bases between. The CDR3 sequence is CASSYGHFTDTQYF. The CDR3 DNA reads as TGTGCCAGCAGTTACGGCCACTTCACAGATACGCAGTATTTT.

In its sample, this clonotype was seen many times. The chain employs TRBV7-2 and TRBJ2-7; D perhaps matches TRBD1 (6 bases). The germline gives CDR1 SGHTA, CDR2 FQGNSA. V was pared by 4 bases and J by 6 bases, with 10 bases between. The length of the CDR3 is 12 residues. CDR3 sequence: CASSYRGGEQYV. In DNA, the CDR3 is TGTGCCAGCAGCTACAGAGGGGGCGAGCAGTACGTC.

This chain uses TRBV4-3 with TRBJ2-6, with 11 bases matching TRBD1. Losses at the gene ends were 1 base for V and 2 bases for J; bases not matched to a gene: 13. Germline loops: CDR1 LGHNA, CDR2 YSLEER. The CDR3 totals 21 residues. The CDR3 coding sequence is TGCGCCAGCAGCCAAGCCTCCCTTGGGACAGGGGGTTTCCCTGGGGCCAACGTCCTGACTTTC. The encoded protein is CASSQASLGTGGFPGANVLTF.

CDR3 residues: CSVTPLVDYHNEQFF. As DNA, the CDR3 is TGCAGTGTTACCCCTCTGGTCGACTACCACAATGAGCAGTTCTTC. The chain is built from TRBV20-1 and TRBJ2-1, with a weak D call TRBD2 (5 bases). This CDR3 region has 15 residues. Germline loops: CDR1 DFQATT, CDR2 SNEGSKA (reference sequence). The V end lost 7 bases, the J end lost 5 bases, and 21 bases lay between the germline ends.

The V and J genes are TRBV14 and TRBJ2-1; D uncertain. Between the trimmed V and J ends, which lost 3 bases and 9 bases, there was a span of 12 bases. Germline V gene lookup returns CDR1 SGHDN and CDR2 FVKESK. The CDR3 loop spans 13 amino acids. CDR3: CASSQARKLEQFF. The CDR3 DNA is TGTGCCAGCAGCCAGGCCCGAAAACTTGAGCAGTTCTTC.

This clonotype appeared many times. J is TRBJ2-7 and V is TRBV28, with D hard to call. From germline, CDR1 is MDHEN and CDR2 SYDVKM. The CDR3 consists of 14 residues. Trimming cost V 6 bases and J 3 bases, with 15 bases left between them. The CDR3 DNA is TGTGCCAGCAGCCCCGATGAGGATTACTACGAGCAGTACTTC. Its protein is CASSPDEDYYEQYF.

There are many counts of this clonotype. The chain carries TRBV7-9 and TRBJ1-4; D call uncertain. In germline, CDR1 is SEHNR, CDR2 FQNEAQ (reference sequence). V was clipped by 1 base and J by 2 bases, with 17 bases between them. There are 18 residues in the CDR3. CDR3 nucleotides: TGTGCCAGCAGCTTAGTGTGGCGCCCAAATGACACTAATGAAAAACTGTTTTTT. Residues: CASSLVWRPNDTNEKLFF.

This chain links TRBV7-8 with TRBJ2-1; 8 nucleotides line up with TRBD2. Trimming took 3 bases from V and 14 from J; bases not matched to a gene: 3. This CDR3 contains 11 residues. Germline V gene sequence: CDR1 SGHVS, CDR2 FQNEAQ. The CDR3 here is CASSFSGVEFF. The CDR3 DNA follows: TGTGCCAGCAGCTTTAGCGGGGTGGAGTTCTTC. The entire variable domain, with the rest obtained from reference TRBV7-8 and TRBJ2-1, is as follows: GAGVSQSPRYKVAKRGQDVALRCDPISGHVSLFWYQQALGQGPEFLTYFQNEAQLDKSGLPSDRFFAERPEGSVSTLKIQRTQQEDSAVYLCASSFSGVEFFGPGTRLTVL.

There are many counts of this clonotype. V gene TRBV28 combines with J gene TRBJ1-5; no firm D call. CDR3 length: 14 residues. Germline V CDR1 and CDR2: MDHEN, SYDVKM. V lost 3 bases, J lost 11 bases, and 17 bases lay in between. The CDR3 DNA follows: TGTGCCAGCAGTTTCCGGAACCCCAGGTCGTCCCAGCATTTT. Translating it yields CASSFRNPRSSQHF.

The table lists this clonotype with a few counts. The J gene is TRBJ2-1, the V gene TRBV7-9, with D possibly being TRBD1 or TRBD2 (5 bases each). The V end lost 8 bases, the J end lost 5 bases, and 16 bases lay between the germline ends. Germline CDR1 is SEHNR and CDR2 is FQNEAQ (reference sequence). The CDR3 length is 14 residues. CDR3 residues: CASPHRQGDNEQFF. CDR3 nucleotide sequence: TGTGCCAGCCCCCATCGCCAGGGAGACAATGAGCAGTTCTTC.

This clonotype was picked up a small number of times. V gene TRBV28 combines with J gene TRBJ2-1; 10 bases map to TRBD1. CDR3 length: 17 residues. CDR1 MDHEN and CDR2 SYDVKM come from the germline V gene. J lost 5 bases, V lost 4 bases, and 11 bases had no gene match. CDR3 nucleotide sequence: TGTGCCAGCAGTTCCGTATACCGGGACAGGGGCCACAATGAGCAGTTCTTC. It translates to CASSSVYRDRGHNEQFF.